Listed below are T cell receptor beta chains from one sample, sequenced in a study of shared clonotypes between healthy human individuals. Using immunoSEQ multiplex PCR, the repertoire was profiled, and TCRdb retains in-frame clones only, with some absent. The sample yields 1.5 million to 1.9 million clones, approximately 98% seen once. The sequenced sample consisted of naive CD4+ T cells sorted from blood. The receptors come from a man aged 25-45 years in good health. CDR3s include the opening cysteine and the closing phenylalanine or tryptophan. The D gene is left open where the match is weak. Clone size is shown for a subset of rows, as once, few, many or a class of expanded clone.

NA	TRBV15	TRBJ2-3	NA	TGTGCCACCAGCAGAGTCGGCCTTTCAAGCAGAGATACGCAGTATTTT	CATSRVGLSSRDTQYF
TRBD1	TRBV7-6	TRBJ1-2	NA	TGTGCCAGCAGCCAAGACAGGGGGCGCGGGGGCTACACCTTC	CASSQDRGRGGYTF
NA	TRBV5-1	TRBJ1-2	once	TGCGCCAGCAGCTTGATTCCCTCGACGGAATCCGGCTACACCTTC	CASSLIPSTESGYTF
TRBD2	TRBV7-7	TRBJ2-1	NA	TGTGCCAGCAGCTTGGGGCCGGGACTAGCGAACGCTCAGTTCTTC	CASSLGPGLANAQFF
NA	TRBV7-7	TRBJ1-1	NA	TGTGCCAGCAGCCCTTCAATTAACACTGAAGCTTTCTTT	CASSPSINTEAFF
NA	TRBV6-1	TRBJ1-5	NA	TGTGCCAGCAGCAACAGGACATTTAGCAATCAGCCCCAGCATTTT	CASSNRTFSNQPQHF
TRBD1	TRBV5-4	TRBJ2-1	NA	TGTGCCAGCAGCTTAGGGTCGGGACAGAGATCCTACAATGAGCAGTTCTTC	CASSLGSGQRSYNEQFF
NA	TRBV7-9	TRBJ1-2	NA	TGTGCCAGCAGCTTTCAGAATACCTACTATGGCTACACCTTC	CASSFQNTYYGYTF
TRBD2	TRBV18	TRBJ2-6	NA	TGTGCCAGCTCACCAACCGGGGGGGTCTCTGGGGCCAACGTCCTGACTTTC	CASSPTGGVSGANVLTF
TRBD2	TRBV5-1	TRBJ2-5	NA	TGCGCCAGCAGCCTTAGCGGGAGCTGGGAGACCCAGTACTTC	CASSLSGSWETQYF
NA	TRBV5-1	TRBJ2-3	NA	TGCGCCAGCAGCTTGGGATCATCGGGGGCATGGAGCACAGATACGCAGTATTTT	CASSLGSSGAWSTDTQYF
NA	TRBV2	TRBJ2-7	NA	TGTGCCAGCATGAACTACAGGGTCCGCGAGCAGTACTTC	CASMNYRVREQYF
NA	TRBV7-9	TRBJ2-7	once	TGTGCCAGCAGCTTAGACGGCGTGGGTCATTACGAGCAGTACTTC	CASSLDGVGHYEQYF
TRBD2	TRBV25-1	TRBJ2-1	NA	TGTGCCAGCAGAGGGGCGGGAGCCGAGCAGTTCTTC	CASRGAGAEQFF
NA	TRBV5-8	TRBJ2-3	NA	TGTGCCAGCAGCTTGCGGGCTACAGATACGCAGTATTTT	CASSLRATDTQYF
NA	TRBV20-1	TRBJ1-4	NA	TGCAGTGCACGGTTCGGTGAAAAACTGTTTTTT	CSARFGEKLFF
NA	TRBV5-1	TRBJ2-7	NA	TGCGCCAGCAGCTTAATTACCGAGAGCTACGAGCAGTACTTC	CASSLITESYEQYF
NA	TRBV5-4	TRBJ1-1	once	TGTGCCAGCATCCCGGATCTGGGACGGCAATTTGAAGCTTTCTTT	CASIPDLGRQFEAFF
NA	TRBV30	TRBJ2-1	NA	TGTGCCTCCCCCAGGGTTGAGCAGTTCTTC	CASPRVEQFF
NA	TRBV7-6	TRBJ2-6	NA	TGTGCCAGCAGCTCCCCCGAATCGGGGGCCAACGTCCTGACTTTC	CASSSPESGANVLTF
NA	TRBV6-5	TRBJ2-5	NA	TGTGCCAGCAGTTACGGCCTTCAAGAGACCCAGTACTTC	CASSYGLQETQYF
TRBD1	TRBV7-2	TRBJ2-2	NA	TGTGCCAGCAGCTCTACAGGGGGCAGGTACACCGGGGAGCTGTTTTTT	CASSSTGGRYTGELFF
TRBD2	TRBV10-3	TRBJ2-1	NA	TGTGCCATCAGTAAGAGTAGCGGGAGGGCCGGTGAGCAGTTCTTC	CAISKSSGRAGEQFF
NA	TRBV18	TRBJ1-1	NA	TGTGCCAGCTCACCCGCGGGGTCGGGGGACACTGAAGCTTTCTTT	CASSPAGSGDTEAFF
NA	TRBV30	TRBJ2-3	NA	TGTGCCTGGAGGCCGGGGGACAGAGGCAAAAACACAGATACGCAGTATTTT	CAWRPGDRGKNTDTQYF
TRBD2	TRBV5-4	TRBJ2-3	NA	TGTGCCAGCAGCCGGACTAGCGGACCCACAGATACGCAGTATTTT	CASSRTSGPTDTQYF
TRBD1	TRBV5-8	TRBJ2-5	NA	TGTGCCAGCAGCTTACCGGGACAGGGAGAGACCCAGTACTTC	CASSLPGQGETQYF
TRBD2	TRBV29-1	TRBJ2-7	once	TGCAGCGTCCAACTAGCGGGCGGCAAAACGGGGGAGCAGTACTTC	CSVQLAGGKTGEQYF
NA	TRBV4-3	TRBJ2-3	NA	TGCGCCAGCAGCCAAGAGCCCTTATCAGATACGCAGTATTTT	CASSQEPLSDTQYF
TRBD1	TRBV25-1	TRBJ2-1	NA	TGTGCCAGCAGTGAATCCCGGACAGGGGACAATGAGCAGTTCTTC	CASSESRTGDNEQFF
NA	TRBV4-1	TRBJ2-5	NA	TGCGCCAGCAGCCAGACACCCCTTGAGACCCAGTACTTC	CASSQTPLETQYF
TRBD2	TRBV2	TRBJ2-7	NA	TGTGCCACACGGGAGGACTCCTACGAGCAGTACTTC	CATREDSYEQYF
TRBD2	TRBV5-4	TRBJ2-5	NA	TGTGCCAGCAGCCAACTAGCGGGAGGTGGGGAGACCCAGTACTTC	CASSQLAGGGETQYF
TRBD1	TRBV10-3	TRBJ1-5	NA	TGTGCCATCAGTGAGTCGGGACAGGGTTATCAGCCCCAGCATTTT	CAISESGQGYQPQHF
TRBD2	TRBV19	TRBJ2-2	NA	TGTGCCAGTAGTATCGGGGGGACTAGCGGGAGTTCCACCGGGGAGCTGTTTTTT	CASSIGGTSGSSTGELFF
NA	TRBV25-1	TRBJ2-7	NA	TGTGCCAGCACCGGAAGGGCAGGGTCCTACGAGCAGTACTTC	CASTGRAGSYEQYF
NA	TRBV7-2	TRBJ2-1	NA	TGTGCCAGCAGCAAACAGGCGGACTACTACAATGAGCAGTTCTTC	CASSKQADYYNEQFF
NA	TRBV5-1	TRBJ2-7	NA	TGCGCCAGCAGCTCGGGGCTCAGGGTTCTCTACGAGCAGTACTTC	CASSSGLRVLYEQYF
TRBD1	TRBV7-9	TRBJ2-1	NA	TGTGCCAGCAGCCCCCGGACAGGGCACAATGAGCAGTTCTTC	CASSPRTGHNEQFF
NA	TRBV30	TRBJ1-2	NA	TGTGCCTGGAGCATTAGAAGTGGATATAACTATGGCTACACCTTC	CAWSIRSGYNYGYTF
TRBD1	TRBV25-1	TRBJ1-1	once	TGTGCCAGCAGTGCCCGAAGAGGGGACAGGGCGATGAACACTGAAGCTTTCTTT	CASSARRGDRAMNTEAFF
NA	TRBV10-2	TRBJ1-1	NA	TGCGCCAGCAGTGAACCGACTCTTACTGAAGCTTTCTTT	CASSEPTLTEAFF
TRBD2	TRBV28	TRBJ2-7	NA	TGTGCCAGCAGTTTAAGACTAGCGGGAATCTACGAGCAGTACTTC	CASSLRLAGIYEQYF
TRBD2	TRBV4-3	TRBJ2-1	NA	TGCGCCAGCAGCCAAGAAGGGATAGCGGGAGTCTCCAATGAGCAGTTCTTC	CASSQEGIAGVSNEQFF
NA	TRBV7-6	TRBJ2-5	once	TGTGCCAGCAGCGATCGGGTGGCGGGGACCCAGTACTTC	CASSDRVAGTQYF
TRBD1	TRBV7-6	TRBJ2-7	few	TGTGCCAGCAGCTTAGTAAGGGACAGGGGGCAAGATGAGCAGTACTTC	CASSLVRDRGQDEQYF
TRBD1	TRBV2	TRBJ1-5	NA	TGTGCCAGCAGTGCGGACAGGAGGAATCAGCCCCAGCATTTT	CASSADRRNQPQHF
NA	TRBV7-3	TRBJ2-3	NA	TGTGCCAGCAGCTCGTGGTCGGGGGATACGCAGTATTTT	CASSSWSGDTQYF
TRBD2	TRBV12-5	TRBJ2-3	NA	TGTGCTAGTGGTTTGGTCCGGACTAGCGGGAGTACAGATACGCAGTATTTT	CASGLVRTSGSTDTQYF
NA	TRBV29-1	TRBJ1-1	NA	TGCAGCGTTGTGTCCACTGAAGCTTTCTTT	CSVVSTEAFF
NA	TRBV21-1	TRBJ2-3	NA	TGTGCCAGCAGCGGCGGGGGGACAGGGGTTACCACAGATACGCAGTATTTT	CASSGGGTGVTTDTQYF
NA	TRBV19	TRBJ1-2	NA	TGTGCCAGTAGTATCTTCGGGACAAAACCCTCTCGCTACACCTTC	CASSIFGTKPSRYTF
TRBD2	TRBV7-9	TRBJ2-5	NA	TGTGCCAGCAGCTTAGCACTAGCGGGAAGAGAGACCCAGTACTTC	CASSLALAGRETQYF
TRBD2	TRBV5-1	TRBJ2-2	NA	TGCGCCAGCAGATTAGCGGGAGGGGACACCGGGGAGCTGTTTTTT	CASRLAGGDTGELFF
TRBD1	TRBV18	TRBJ2-1	NA	TGTGCCAGCTCACCCGACAGGGGGCCCTACAATGAGCAGTTCTTC	CASSPDRGPYNEQFF